This T cell receptor (beta chain) was sequenced for a study of CD8 T cells in ankylosing spondylitis. The CDR3 is made up of 16 amino acids. V lost 7 bases to trimming and J lost 2 bases; unmatched junction nucleotides: 9. The germline CDR1 and CDR2 sequences are SNHLY and FYNNEI. This clonotype was observed a handful of times. For TCR beta, libraries came from quantitative 5'-RACE with molecular barcodes. From the 5' RACE reads, TCRdb called clonotypes with MiXCR, one entry per CDR3 protein. The top ten hold 2.5% to 3.5% of the sample, which has roughly 120,000 distinct CDR3 sequences, approximately 14% seen once.

The specimen was blood, either unsorted or a sorted T cell fraction (not recorded which). The chain is built from TRBV2 and TRBJ2-3; 10 nucleotides line up with TRBD2. This clonotype was obtained from a female donor with ankylosing spondylitis or in good health (not recorded which). DNA for the CDR3: TGTGCCAGCACACCTAGCGGGGGCCACTCCACAGATACGCAGTATTTT. Translating it yields CASTPSGGHSTDTQYF. The full variable domain, completed using reference TRBV2 and TRBJ2-3, is EPEVTQTPSHQVTQMGQEVILRCVPISNHLYFYWYRQILGQKVEFLVSFYNNEISEKSEIFDDQFSVERPDGSNFTLKIRSTKLEDSAMYFCASTPSGGHSTDTQYFGPGTRLTVL.